This entry is about one TCR beta chain. CDR3 length: 13 amino acids. Looked up from germline, CDR1 is SQVTM and CDR2 is ANQGSEA. Trimming removed 6 bases at V and 4 bases at J, with 15 bases between. The sample belongs to a study of blood T cell repertoires in COVID-19. Overall study: From T cells, B-cell-depleted T cells, or PBMCs came the material, which was cDNA or gDNA.

Cohort assignment relied on participant-reported clinical history. The authors' processing: Reference gene primer amplification gave estimated nucleated cell counts. Profiled with immunoSEQ multiplex PCR; TCRdb holds only in-frame clones, not every one. Clone size and the V and J calls come from that table; the DNA yielded D and trimming. The sample has fewer than 250,000 clones, 81% seen once. The chain is built from TRBV29-1 and TRBJ1-1, with TRBD1 as a possible D gene (5 bases). Sequencing was performed on PBMCs or T cells enriched from blood (not recorded which). The sequence came from a woman in her forties or fifties with acute COVID-19. The CDR3 is CSVDKGVGTEAFF. CDR3 nucleotides: TGCAGCGTGGATAAAGGGGTGGGCACTGAAGCTTTCTTT.